This T cell receptor beta chain was recorded in a study of T cells in localized non-small cell lung cancer. Turning to this clone: Its target is not known.

CDR3 size: 14 residues. Findings of the study overall: A higher density of T cells in blood coincided with extended overall survival. Compared with tumor, uninvolved adjacent lung displayed greater T cell clonality, ranking highest overall. Sequencing, confined to only one tumor region, leaves heterogeneity possible. Appearances in adjacent lung were noted for a median roughly 50 of the top 100 tumor clones.

The assay was immunoSEQ multiplex PCR, and TCRdb's table has in-frame clones only and misses some. This table holds about 43,000 clones, about 91% found once. The source material was PBMCs, sampled before any cancer treatment. The receptor was derived from a woman aged 35 to 70 with stage II lung adenocarcinoma. The V gene is TRBV1, the J gene TRBJ2-7; the listed D gene, TRBD2, was not tested against the DNA. TRBV1 is labeled a pseudogene. CDR3 DNA: TGCACCAGCAGCTACCCGGGGAGCTCCTACGAGCAGTACTTC. It translates to CTSSYPGSSYEQYF.